This TCR beta chain originates from a study of OX40 agonist ivuxolimab in advanced cancers. The CDR3 consists of 12 residues. V shed 4 bases and J shed 8 bases, with 11 bases lying between them. Per the germline V gene, CDR1 is MDHEN and CDR2 is SYDVKM. Assay used: immunoSEQ multiplex PCR; TCRdb lists only in-frame clones, some missing. Of about 40,000 clones listed, around 89% are singletons. The V call is TRBV28, the J call TRBJ1-1; the D is unclear. This receptor was identified in an adult with an advanced solid tumor such as melanoma, head and neck, liver or kidney cancer. The starting material was CD4+ or CD8+ T cells sorted from blood, obtained in a trial of the OX40 agonist ivuxolimab. The CDR3 here is CASSSFVVEAFF. DNA for the CDR3: TGTGCCAGCAGTTCTTTTGTGGTAGAAGCTTTCTTT.